These 2 T cell receptor beta chains came from one sample sequenced in a study of PD-1 blockade in classical Hodgkin lymphoma. All the patients suffered relapse after autologous stem cell transplantation, and brentuximab vedotin exposure differed. Assay used: immunoSEQ multiplex PCR; TCRdb lists only in-frame clones, some missing. The sample consists of more than 35,000 clones, around 90% of them appearing once. Sequenced material: peripheral blood mononuclear cells (PBMCs), taken before the second cycle of nivolumab. Every receptor here comes from a human donor with classical Hodgkin lymphoma.

This chain joins TRBV5-4 and TRBJ2-7, with D possibly being TRBD1 (6 bases). This CDR3 region has 15 residues. V lost 0 bases and J lost 2, with 12 bases in between. The germline V gene encodes CDR1 SGHNT and CDR2 YYREEE (reference sequence). This CDR3 reads CASSLAFQGTYEQYF. CDR3 coding DNA: TGTGCCAGCAGCTTGGCCTTTCAGGGGACCTACGAGCAGTACTTC.

CDR3 protein: CASIGGVFYEQYF. In DNA form, the CDR3 reads TGTGCCAGCATTGGGGGAGTCTTCTACGAGCAGTACTTC. The J gene is TRBJ2-7, the V gene TRBV27, with D perhaps matching TRBD1 or TRBD2 (5 bases each). CDR1 and CDR2 (germline): MNHEY, SMNVEV (reference sequence). The CDR3 sequence is 13 residues long. Deletions cut 7 bases from V and 3 bases from J, with 13 bases between.